The 28 T cell receptor beta chains below all came from one sample that was sequenced in a study of control samples from healthy donors and cancer patients. TCRdb's copy holds only in-frame clones and misses some; the assay was immunoSEQ multiplex PCR. The sample carries some 97,000 clones, roughly 90% recorded once. Sequenced sample: blood. These receptors all stem from a woman between 50 and 59 years old in good health.

The chain combines TRBV5-1 with TRBJ1-3; unclear D gene. From germline, CDR1 is SGHRS and CDR2 YFSETQ. The CDR3 runs to 15 residues. V was cut by 5 bases and J by 1 base, with 13 bases left in between. CDR3 sequence reads: CASRPSQESGNTIYF. The CDR3 DNA sequence: TGCGCCAGCAGACCATCGCAGGAGTCTGGAAACACCATATATTTT.

The chain uses TRBV10-3 and TRBJ1-4, with no clear D. The V end was cut by 3 bases, the J end by 8 bases, with 10 bases between. Germline values: CDR1 ENHRY, CDR2 SYGVKD. This CDR3 region has 13 residues. CDR3 in amino acids: CAISEREVEKLFF. The CDR3 DNA follows: TGTGCCATCAGTGAAAGAGAGGTCGAAAAACTGTTTTTT.

This sequence joins TRBV30 and TRBJ1-2, with unresolved D. The length of the CDR3 is 14 residues. V was clipped by 4 bases and J by 5 bases, with 17 bases between them. Germline-derived CDR1 and CDR2 are GTSNPN and SVGIG (reference sequence). The CDR3 bases are TGTGCCTGGAAGCTAGATTTATCAACTTATGGCTACACCTTC. Translated, it gives CAWKLDLSTYGYTF.

This clone was detected once. The rearrangement uses TRBV27 and TRBJ2-5; weak D call: TRBD2 (6 bases). The CDR3 contains 15 residues. Trimming shortened V by 4 bases and J by 4 bases, and 16 bases separated the two germline ends. Germline CDR1 reads MNHEY; CDR2 reads SMNVEV (reference sequence). The DNA of the CDR3 is TGTGCCAGCAGTTCCCGGAGGGTCGGCGTAGAGACCCAGTACTTC. Protein product: CASSSRRVGVETQYF.

This chain's CDR3 is CASRITSGQETQYF. CDR3 DNA: TGTGCCAGTAGGATCACTAGCGGGCAAGAGACCCAGTACTTC. The chain couples TRBV19 to TRBJ2-5; 9 positions match TRBD2. The CDR3 covers 14 residues. Germline CDR1 and CDR2: LNHDA and SQIVND (reference sequence). Trimming cost V 6 bases and J 2 bases; bases outside gene matches: 4.

The chain uses TRBV7-8 and TRBJ2-7; D unresolved. The CDR3 length is 12 residues. In germline, CDR1 is SGHVS, CDR2 FQNEAQ. V was clipped by 10 bases and J by 2 bases, with 12 bases between them. CDR3 sequence: CATSNNPYEQYV. Here the CDR3 DNA reads TGTGCCACCTCTAACAACCCCTACGAGCAGTACGTC.

This chain uses TRBV6-2 or TRBV6-3 with TRBJ2-7; tentatively, D is TRBD2 (5 bases). Trimming took off 0 bases at V and 5 bases at J, with 11 bases between the two ends. CDR3 length: 14 residues. Germline V lookup: CDR1 MNHEY, CDR2 SVGEGT. The CDR3, as DNA: TGTGCCAGCAGTTACTCTACTAGTTCGGACGAGCAGTACGTC. Protein sequence: CASSYSTSSDEQYV.

This clone was picked up a small number of times. The chain recombines TRBV4-1 with TRBJ1-5; the D is unclear. V was trimmed by 2 bases and J by 9 bases, leaving 11 bases between them. Germline assignment: CDR1 MGHRA and CDR2 YSYEKL. There are 13 residues in the CDR3. The CDR3, as DNA: TGCGCCAGCAGCCAATTGGGGATTGGGCCCCAGCATTTT. Its translation is CASSQLGIGPQHF.

The gene calls are TRBV6-5 and TRBJ2-2, with 9 bases matching TRBD1. The ends lost 6 bases at V and 11 bases at J; junction bases unmatched: 13. Per germline, CDR1 MNHEY and CDR2 SVGAGI. CDR3 length: 15 residues. DNA for the CDR3: TGTGCCAGCAGAAGCCCAGGGACAGGGAAAAATGAGCTGTTTTTT. This sequence encodes CASRSPGTGKNELFF.

J is TRBJ2-1 and V is TRBV9; 8 bases fit TRBD2. V was clipped by 5 bases and J by 4 bases; unmatched bases: 8. From germline, CDR1 is SGDLS and CDR2 YYNGEE. The CDR3 covers 15 residues. DNA for the CDR3: TGTGCCAGCAGGTCGGCGGGAGGCGCGTACAATGAGCAGTTCTTC. It specifies CASRSAGGAYNEQFF.

The chain carries TRBV6-5 and TRBJ1-2, with no clear D. V was clipped by 4 bases and J by 6 bases, with 12 bases between them. Looked up from germline, CDR1 is MNHEY and CDR2 is SVGAGI. This CDR3 contains 13 residues. The CDR3 here is CASSFDTSHGYTF. CDR3 DNA sequence: TGTGCCAGCAGTTTCGACACCTCGCATGGCTACACCTTC.

The chain uses TRBV19 and TRBJ1-2; D remains ambiguous. In germline, CDR1 is LNHDA, CDR2 SQIVND (reference sequence). V dropped 9 bases and J dropped 8 bases, with 13 bases sitting between them. The length of the CDR3 is 11 residues. CDR3 DNA sequence: TGTGCCAGCGTGGAGGAGGCCGGCTACACCTTC. Its protein product is CASVEEAGYTF.

The V call is TRBV19, the J call TRBJ1-5, with a weak D call TRBD1 (6 bases). CDR3 length: 13 amino acids. V lost 5 bases, J lost 4 bases, and 9 bases lay in between. Per germline, CDR1 LNHDA and CDR2 SQIVND (reference sequence). The CDR3 sequence: CASSPQGNQPQHF. As DNA, the CDR3 is TGTGCCAGTAGTCCACAGGGTAATCAGCCCCAGCATTTT. The full variable domain, rest sourced from reference TRBV19 and TRBJ1-5, is DGGITQSPKYLFRKEGQNVTLSCEQNLNHDAMYWYRQDPGQGLRLIYYSQIVNDFQKGDIAEGYSVSREKKESFPLTVTSAQKNPTAFYLCASSPQGNQPQHFGDGTRLSIL.

This rearrangement joins TRBV9 to TRBJ2-3; D is possibly TRBD2 (5 bases). The CDR3 length is 13 residues. The V and J ends lost 3 bases and 1 base respectively, with 6 bases between them. Germline-derived CDR1 and CDR2 are SGDLS and YYNGEE. In DNA form, the CDR3 reads TGTGCCAGCAGCGCCGGGGGCACAGATACGCAGTATTTT. It translates to CASSAGGTDTQYF.

This chain connects TRBV15 to TRBJ1-3; 7 bases agree with TRBD1. This CDR3 has 16 amino acids. Unmatched junction bases numbered 5, after V lost 3 bases and J lost 0 bases. The germline CDR1 and CDR2 sequences are LNHNV and YYDKDF (reference sequence). As DNA, the CDR3 is TGTGCCACCAGCAGCGTCAGGACAGGCTCTGGAAACACCATATATTTT. Translated, it gives CATSSVRTGSGNTIYF. Full variable domain (outside the CDR3, taken from reference TRBV15 and TRBJ1-3): DAMVIQNPRYQVTQFGKPVTLSCSQTLNHNVMYWYQQKSSQAPKLLFHYYDKDFNNEADTPDNFQSRRPNTSFCFLDIRSPGLGDTAMYLCATSSVRTGSGNTIYFGEGSWLTVV.

The chain links TRBV7-9 to TRBJ2-1; D possibly corresponds to TRBD1 (5 bases). In germline, CDR1 is SEHNR, CDR2 FQNEAQ (reference sequence). With 5 bases removed from V and 4 bases from J, the gap between germline ends came to 21 bases. There are 17 residues in the CDR3. The CDR3 DNA reads TGTGCCAGCAGCCGCCTTGAGTCGGACAAACAATACAATGAGCAGTTCTTC. Amino acids: CASSRLESDKQYNEQFF.

This chain links TRBV5-6 with TRBJ1-4; 9 bases agree with TRBD1. With V trimmed by 4 bases and J by 5 bases, 6 bases remained unmatched. Germline V gene sequence: CDR1 SGHDT, CDR2 YYEEEE. The CDR3 runs to 15 residues. The CDR3 region is CASSRQGVGNEKLFF. For the CDR3, the DNA is TGTGCCAGCAGCCGACAGGGGGTGGGGAATGAAAAACTGTTTTTT.

This rearrangement joins TRBV4-3 to TRBJ1-6, with 7 positions matching TRBD1. The CDR3 consists of 17 residues. The V segment lost 3 bases and the J segment 5 bases; nucleotides outside the gene matches: 10. The germline V gene encodes CDR1 LGHNA and CDR2 YSLEER. For the CDR3, the DNA is TGCGCCAGCAGCCATACAGGGGCCCTTGGACATAATTCACCCCTCCACTTT. Amino acids: CASSHTGALGHNSPLHF.

The chain joins TRBV30 to TRBJ1-1, with D possibly being TRBD1 (5 bases). Trimming removed 4 bases from V and 10 bases from J, with 16 bases in between. CDR3 size: 12 residues. Germline-derived CDR1 and CDR2 are GTSNPN and SVGIG (reference sequence). The CDR3 nucleotides are TGTGCCTGGACCGGGGGATGGCGTCGAGCTTTCTTT. Translating it yields CAWTGGWRRAFF.

The chain couples TRBV27 to TRBJ1-1, with D uncertain. V gave up 2 bases and J gave up 7 bases, with 11 bases separating them. Germline CDR1 is MNHEY and CDR2 is SMNVEV (reference sequence). CDR3 length: 13 residues. The chain's CDR3 is CASSLSDFGEAFF. The CDR3 nucleotides read TGTGCCAGCAGTTTAAGTGACTTTGGTGAAGCTTTCTTT.

The rearrangement uses TRBV4-1 and TRBJ2-1; 10 nucleotides align to TRBD1. Germline CDR1 is MGHRA and CDR2 is YSYEKL. V shed 4 bases and J 6 bases; nucleotides not matched to a gene: 9. The CDR3 sequence is 16 residues long. The CDR3 DNA reads as TGCGCCAGCAGCCTTCGCCGGGACAGGGGTCTCAATGAGCAGTTCTTC. Amino acid sequence: CASSLRRDRGLNEQFF.

The rearrangement uses TRBV24-1 and TRBJ2-3; perhaps TRBD1 as D (5 bases). This CDR3 contains 16 residues. V was clipped by 2 bases and J by 0 bases, with 11 bases between them. Germline lookup yields CDR1 KGHDR and CDR2 SFDVKD. The CDR3 protein is CATSDSTELSTDTQYF. For the CDR3, the DNA is TGTGCCACCAGTGATTCGACAGAGCTTAGCACAGATACGCAGTATTTT.

The chain carries TRBV6-5 and TRBJ1-2; maybe TRBD1 (6 bases). The CDR3 is 15 amino acids. Trimming took off 5 bases at V and 4 bases at J, with 17 bases between the two ends. Germline V gives CDR1 MNHEY, CDR2 SVGAGI. Here the CDR3 DNA reads TGTGCCAGCAGTACCGGGGGGGCGGAATCCTATGGCTACACCTTC. Translating gives CASSTGGAESYGYTF.

Only one count was recorded for this clone. The chain carries TRBV27 and TRBJ1-5; the D gene is possibly TRBD1 (6 bases). Trimming shortened V by 8 bases and J by 3 bases, and 11 bases separated the two germline ends. CDR3 length: 13 amino acids. Germline CDR1 and CDR2: MNHEY and SMNVEV (reference sequence). The CDR3 DNA is TGTGCCAGCGGACAGTCCCCCAATCAGCCCCAGCATTTT. Translation gives CASGQSPNQPQHF.

This chain uses TRBV5-1 with TRBJ2-2; 12 positions match TRBD2. Germline CDR1 SGHRS, CDR2 YFSETQ. The CDR3 covers 17 residues. The trim removed 0 bases at V and 3 bases at J, leaving 3 bases unmatched. Written as DNA, the CDR3 is TGCGCCAGCAGCTTGGCCGGGACTAGCGGGTACACCGGGGAGCTGTTTTTT. It encodes CASSLAGTSGYTGELFF.

The V call is TRBV5-6, the J call TRBJ1-4; D ambiguous. Trimming left V 0 bases short and J 5 bases short, with 5 bases between. The germline CDR1 and CDR2 sequences are SGHDT and YYEEEE. CDR3 length equals 13 residues. Here the CDR3 reads CASSLGWNEKLFF. The CDR3 DNA sequence: TGTGCCAGCAGCTTGGGGTGGAATGAAAAACTGTTTTTT. Together with reference TRBV5-6 and TRBJ1-4, the CDR3 gives the full variable domain: DAGVTQSPTHLIKTRGQQVTLRCSPKSGHDTVSWYQQALGQGPQFIFQYYEEEERQRGNFPDRFSGHQFPNYSSELNVNALLLGDSALYLCASSLGWNEKLFFGSGTQLSVL.

The chain employs TRBV19 and TRBJ1-2, with D possibly being TRBD1 (6 bases). This CDR3 comprises 14 residues. Germline CDR1 and CDR2: LNHDA and SQIVND (reference sequence). V was shortened by 4 bases and J by 2 bases, with 11 bases between the two germline ends. The DNA for the CDR3 is TGTGCCAGTAGTACCAAAACAGGGAACTATGGCTACACCTTC. Translating it yields CASSTKTGNYGYTF.

The chain recombines TRBV6-6 with TRBJ2-4; 12 positions match TRBD2. CDR3 length: 18 amino acids. V shed 5 bases and J 3 bases; nucleotides not matched to a gene: 11. Per germline, CDR1 MNHNY and CDR2 SVGAGI (reference sequence). The CDR3 is CASSPRLAGVRVKNIQYF. CDR3 DNA: TGTGCCAGCAGTCCCCGACTAGCGGGAGTTCGGGTCAAAAACATTCAGTACTTC.